This T cell receptor (beta chain) was captured in a study of blood T cell repertoires in COVID-19. TCRdb's table, derived via immunoSEQ multiplex PCR, lists solely in-frame clones and lacks some. The sample has roughly 180,000 clones, more than 70% seen once. The CDR3 totals 16 residues. V shed 5 bases, J shed 4 bases, and the junction held 8 bases outside the gene matches. Germline CDR1 SGHVS, CDR2 FQNEAQ. The V and J genes are TRBV7-8 and TRBJ2-3, with 11 bases aligning to TRBD2. The clonotype originates from a man in his sixties who had recovered from COVID-19. The sample was PBMCs or T cells enriched from blood (not recorded which). CDR3 DNA sequence: TGTGCCAGCAGCCCGCGCACTAGCGGGAGCGCAGATACGCAGTATTTT. Translation: CASSPRTSGSADTQYF.